The rows below give T cell receptor beta chains drawn from one sample of a study of cytomegalovirus exposure and HLA in healthy donors. Data came from immunoSEQ multiplex PCR; TCRdb stores just in-frame clones and leaves some out. The sample consists of some 150,000 clones, around 87% of them appearing once. Sequences were obtained from PBMCs. The receptors derive from a woman aged 25 to 39 in good health and CMV-seronegative. The CDR3 runs from the conserved cysteine through the conserved F or W. A D gene is named only where the DNA matches it firmly. The size field is filled for only some rows; it gives once, few, many or a size class.

-	TRBV27	TRBJ2-5	-	CASSPWTDGLQETQYF	TGTGCCAGCAGCCCCTGGACAGACGGGCTCCAAGAGACCCAGTACTTC
once	TRBV7-7	TRBJ2-1	TRBD2	CASSPSTSGGGNEQFF	TGTGCCAGCAGCCCCTCGACTAGCGGGGGGGGTAATGAGCAGTTCTTC
-	TRBV5-1	TRBJ2-3	TRBD2	CASSTSLWTAGGGTDTQYF	TGCGCCAGCTCCACATCCCTCTGGACGGCGGGGGGGGGCACAGATACGCAGTATTTT
once	TRBV30	TRBJ2-7	-	CAWSGQYEQYF	TGTGCCTGGAGTGGACAGTACGAGCAGTACTTC
-	TRBV19	TRBJ1-1	-	CASSIVGINTEAFF	TGTGCCAGTAGTATAGTCGGGATTAACACTGAAGCTTTCTTT
-	TRBV5-4	TRBJ2-1	-	CASSLDGSSYNEQFF	TGTGCCAGCAGCTTGGATGGGAGCTCCTACAATGAGCAGTTCTTC
-	TRBV27	TRBJ1-2	-	CASSLSRGSTQFGYTF	TGTGCCAGCAGTTTAAGCAGGGGTTCGACCCAGTTTGGCTACACCTTC
-	TRBV27	TRBJ1-3	TRBD1	CASSQGAGNTIYF	TGTGCCAGCAGTCAGGGGGCTGGAAACACCATATATTTT
once	TRBV30	TRBJ1-1	TRBD1	CAWDRDVPEAFF	TGTGCCTGGGACAGGGACGTTCCTGAAGCTTTCTTT
-	TRBV5-1	TRBJ2-1	TRBD1	CASSSIGTGTYNEQFF	TGCGCCAGCAGCTCCATCGGGACAGGGACCTACAATGAGCAGTTCTTC
-	TRBV7-2	TRBJ2-1	TRBD1	CASRLDRGSYNEQFF	TGTGCCAGCAGATTGGACAGGGGGTCCTACAATGAGCAGTTCTTC
once	TRBV7-9	TRBJ2-4	-	CASSLDGQKNIQYF	TGTGCCAGCAGCTTGGACGGACAGAAAAACATTCAGTACTTC
-	TRBV10-1	TRBJ2-5	TRBD2	CARPNLSGGARETQYF	TGCGCCAGACCCAACCTGAGCGGGGGGGCCCGAGAGACCCAGTACTTC
-	TRBV27	TRBJ2-7	-	CASSIGSSGYEQYF	TGTGCCAGCAGTATCGGATCGTCGGGTTACGAGCAGTACTTC
once	TRBV27	TRBJ2-5	TRBD2	CASSPSGGVQETQYF	TGTGCCAGCAGCCCGAGCGGGGGAGTCCAAGAGACCCAGTACTTC
-	TRBV5-1	TRBJ2-5	TRBD1	CASSLQGAGETQYF	TGCGCCAGCAGCTTACAGGGGGCCGGGGAGACCCAGTACTTC
-	TRBV5-1	TRBJ2-3	TRBD2	CASSPMAGGSTDTQYF	TGCGCCAGCAGCCCCATGGCGGGGGGGAGCACAGATACGCAGTATTTT
-	TRBV7-8	TRBJ1-2	-	CASSSSGLNYGYTF	TGTGCCAGCAGCTCCAGCGGACTCAACTATGGCTACACCTTC
-	TRBV4-1	TRBJ1-2	-	CASSQQPERGYTF	TGCGCCAGCAGCCAACAACCAGAGCGGGGCTACACCTTC
-	TRBV4-3	TRBJ2-7	-	CASSQEYGGSYEQYF	TGCGCCAGCAGCCAAGAGTATGGGGGGAGTTACGAGCAGTACTTC
-	TRBV4-1	TRBJ2-2	-	CASSQDQAGLAGELFF	TGCGCCAGCAGCCAAGATCAGGCAGGGTTGGCCGGGGAGCTGTTTTTT
-	TRBV11-2	TRBJ2-7	TRBD2	CASSSGGGLYF	TGTGCCAGCAGCTCCGGCGGGGGGTTGTACTTC
-	TRBV5-1	TRBJ2-7	TRBD2	CASSPGGFYEQYF	TGCGCCAGCAGCCCGGGGGGGTTCTACGAGCAGTACTTC
-	TRBV5-4	TRBJ1-6	-	CASSLVAGVGNSPLHF	TGTGCCAGCAGCTTGGTGGCGGGTGTGGGTAATTCACCCCTCCACTTT
-	TRBV4-1	TRBJ1-1	-	CASSPGGRASTFF	TGCGCCAGCAGCCCTGGGGGCAGGGCGTCAACTTTCTTT
-	TRBV13	TRBJ2-3	TRBD2	CASSYPGTSRVSTDTQYF	TGTGCCAGCAGCTACCCCGGGACTAGCCGCGTGAGCACAGATACGCAGTATTTT
-	TRBV7-2	TRBJ1-2	-	CASSRTGYGYTF	TGTGCCAGCAGCCGAACAGGGTATGGCTACACCTTC
-	TRBV30	TRBJ1-3	-	CAWSAGRMRNTIYF	TGTGCCTGGAGCGCGGGACGAATGCGAAACACCATATATTTT
once	TRBV19	TRBJ1-1	TRBD1	CASKWTGTMNTEAFF	TGTGCCAGTAAGTGGACAGGGACTATGAACACTGAAGCTTTCTTT
-	TRBV7-9	TRBJ1-2	TRBD1	CASSFHLGQATYGYTF	TGTGCCAGCAGCTTCCATTTGGGACAGGCCACCTATGGCTACACCTTC
few	TRBV5-1	TRBJ1-1	TRBD1	CASSLGGGAGTFF	TGCGCCAGCAGCCTGGGAGGGGGCGCAGGAACTTTCTTT
-	TRBV7-7	TRBJ2-1	TRBD2	CASSLWRGDEQFF	TGTGCTAGCAGCTTATGGCGGGGGGATGAGCAGTTCTTC
-	TRBV19	TRBJ1-5	-	CASSVGGVHSNQPQHF	TGTGCCAGTAGTGTTGGCGGGGTCCATAGCAATCAGCCCCAGCATTTT
once	TRBV19	TRBJ2-7	-	CASSFQGEAIREQYF	TGTGCCAGTAGTTTTCAGGGTGAGGCGATTCGCGAGCAGTACTTC
-	TRBV9	TRBJ2-5	TRBD2	CASSVGTSPGETQYF	TGTGCCAGCAGCGTAGGGACTAGCCCTGGGGAGACCCAGTACTTC
once	TRBV15	TRBJ1-4	-	CATSRGWRGNEKLFF	TGTGCCACCAGCAGAGGGTGGCGGGGGAATGAAAAACTGTTTTTT
-	TRBV5-4	TRBJ1-1	TRBD1	CASQTGRNTEAFF	TGTGCCAGCCAGACAGGGAGGAACACTGAAGCTTTCTTT
-	TRBV10-1	TRBJ2-7	TRBD1	CASSLDGTGAYEQYF	TGCGCCAGCTCCCTCGACGGGACAGGGGCCTACGAGCAGTACTTC
-	TRBV28	TRBJ1-1	TRBD1	CASRYRGDTEAFF	TGTGCCAGCAGATACAGGGGTGACACTGAAGCTTTCTTT
-	TRBV5-6	TRBJ2-7	TRBD1	CASRPGTVIYEQYF	TGTGCCAGCAGACCCGGGACAGTAATCTACGAGCAGTACTTC
-	TRBV7-6	TRBJ2-1	-	CASSLAAGYNEQFF	TGTGCCAGCAGCTTAGCGGCCGGGTACAATGAGCAGTTCTTC
-	TRBV6-5	TRBJ2-7	-	CASSSVYEQYF	TGTGCCAGCAGTTCGGTATACGAGCAGTACTTC
few	TRBV9	TRBJ1-2	-	CASSASTGTTYGYTF	TGTGCCAGCAGCGCATCGACAGGAACGACCTATGGCTACACCTTC
-	TRBV30	TRBJ2-1	-	CAWTLRRSMDEQFF	TGTGCCTGGACTCTACGCAGGTCCATGGATGAGCAGTTCTTC
-	TRBV7-6	TRBJ2-1	TRBD2	CASSLAAGLAGGQEQFF	TGTGCCAGCAGCTTAGCTGCCGGACTAGCGGGGGGTCAGGAGCAGTTCTTC
-	TRBV19	TRBJ1-1	TRBD1	CASSVQDRGRTEAFF	TGTGCCAGTAGTGTTCAAGACAGGGGGCGGACTGAAGCTTTCTTT
-	TRBV10-2	TRBJ1-6	TRBD1	CASRRDRDNSPLHF	TGCGCCAGCAGAAGGGACAGGGATAATTCACCCCTCCACTTT
-	TRBV19	TRBJ2-3	-	CASNPSGGTVTDTQYF	TGTGCCAGTAATCCCTCAGGGGGGACAGTCACAGATACGCAGTATTTT
few	TRBV27	TRBJ1-2	TRBD1	CASSFLDRGFYGYTF	TGTGCCAGCAGTTTCCTAGACAGGGGTTTCTATGGCTACACCTTC
-	TRBV7-8	TRBJ2-1	-	CASSWSTNPVDEQFF	TGTGCCAGCAGCTGGTCGACTAACCCTGTGGATGAGCAGTTCTTC
-	TRBV13	TRBJ1-4	TRBD1	CASSLMTGAGEKLFF	TGTGCCAGCAGCTTAATGACAGGGGCAGGTGAAAAACTGTTTTTT
-	TRBV4-1	TRBJ2-7	TRBD2	CASSQFGGSSYEQYF	TGCGCCAGCAGCCAATTCGGCGGGAGCTCCTACGAGCAGTACTTC
few	TRBV2	TRBJ1-3	TRBD1	CASSATGVIHTIYF	TGTGCCAGCAGTGCGACAGGGGTGATACACACCATATATTTT
-	TRBV5-4	TRBJ2-7	TRBD2	CASSGTTSGYEQYF	TGTGCCAGCAGCGGGACTACCTCAGGCTACGAGCAGTACTTC
-	TRBV2	TRBJ2-1	TRBD2	CASREGLAVPAFF	TGTGCCAGCAGGGAGGGACTAGCAGTTCCTGCGTTCTTC